This T cell receptor (beta chain) was documented in a study of cytomegalovirus exposure and HLA in healthy donors. With 6 bases clipped from V and 5 bases from J, the junction kept 0 bases outside the gene matches. Germline values: CDR1 MNHEY, CDR2 SVGAGI. The CDR3 has 12 residues. Sequenced by immunoSEQ multiplex PCR; TCRdb stores in-frame clones only, minus some. The sample has approximately 200,000 clones; about 89% are singletons. Comment on this clone: Its specificity is not known.

Broader study findings: Among the CMV-associated chains, a few were confirmed in vitro as specific for CMV antigens.

The TCR was taken from a woman aged 18-30 years in good health and CMV-seronegative. Sequencing input: PBMCs. The gene calls are TRBV6-5 and TRBJ1-5; 8 bases align to TRBD1. The CDR3 loop reads CASRTGDQPQHF. The CDR3 DNA sequence: TGTGCCAGCAGGACAGGGGATCAGCCCCAGCATTTT.